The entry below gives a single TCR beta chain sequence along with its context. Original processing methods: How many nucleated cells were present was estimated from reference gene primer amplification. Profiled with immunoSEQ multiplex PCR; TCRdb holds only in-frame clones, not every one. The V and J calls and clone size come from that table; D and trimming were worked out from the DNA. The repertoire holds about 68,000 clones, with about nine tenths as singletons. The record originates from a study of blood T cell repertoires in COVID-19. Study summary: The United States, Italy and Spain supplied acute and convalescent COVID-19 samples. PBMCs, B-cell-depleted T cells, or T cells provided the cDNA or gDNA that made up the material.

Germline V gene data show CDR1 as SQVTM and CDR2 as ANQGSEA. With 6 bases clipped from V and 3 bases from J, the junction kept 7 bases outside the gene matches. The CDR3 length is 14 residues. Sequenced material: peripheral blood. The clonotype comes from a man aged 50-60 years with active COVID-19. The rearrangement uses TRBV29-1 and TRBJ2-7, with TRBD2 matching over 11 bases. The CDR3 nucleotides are TGCAGCGTCCTACTAGCGGGGGACCTCTACGAGCAGTACTTC. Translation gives CSVLLAGDLYEQYF.